These T cell receptor beta chains were read from a single sample in a study of CXCR3-negative and CXCR3-positive naive CD8 T cells. Reanalyzing the 5' RACE reads, TCRdb keeps one entry per CDR3 protein, without DNA. The sample table sets out 20,000 to 25,000 distinct CDR3 sequences. The sample comprised memory CD8+ T cells from blood. The source is a human donor in good health. Some clones in this sample may be carry-over from other donors' samples. CDR3s include the opening cysteine and the closing phenylalanine or tryptophan. The size of a clone is reported for some rows only, either as once, few or many, or as a class for expanded clones.

CDR3	J	V	size
CSVPGEGEETQYF	TRBJ2-5	TRBV29-1	NA
CASSLALAGGLTDSYEQYF	TRBJ2-1	TRBV5-1	NA
CATSRTQETNQPQHF	TRBJ1-5	TRBV10-3	medium-sized
CSAWDFLRTDTQYF	TRBJ2-3	TRBV20-1	NA
CASSQDGNRYNEQFF	TRBJ2-1	TRBV4-3	NA
CASSLWSGRVEQYF	TRBJ2-7	TRBV28	NA
CASSQGPGQTYQETQYF	TRBJ2-5	TRBV14	NA
CASSLGGGSYNEQFF	TRBJ2-1	TRBV5-6	NA
CASSPVEDGGVLDTQYF	TRBJ2-3	TRBV7-2	NA
CSARDQNSGDSYEQYF	TRBJ2-7	TRBV20-1	medium-sized
CSVDPTGRRSSYEQYF	TRBJ2-7	TRBV29-1	NA
CASSGQGRNYGYTF	TRBJ1-2	TRBV6-1	NA
CSVELGGVLPDTQYF	TRBJ2-3	TRBV29-1	NA
CSVPDPPGTQYF	TRBJ2-5	TRBV29-1	NA
CASSLAYGYEQYF	TRBJ2-7	TRBV7-9	NA
CSARGLDGLAGGPGMVETQYF	TRBJ2-5	TRBV20-1	NA
CASSFPGDETQYF	TRBJ2-5	TRBV7-9	NA
CASGGLAGANEQFF	TRBJ2-1	TRBV4-2	NA
CSARGASGLAGFTDTQYF	TRBJ2-3	TRBV20-1	NA
CASSLVAGGSYNEQFF	TRBJ2-1	TRBV28	NA
CASSYSPGTGDGVSYNEQFF	TRBJ2-1	TRBV6-5	NA
CAISEGSGGTLDTQYF	TRBJ2-3	TRBV10-3	medium-sized
CATSSGDSGANVLTF	TRBJ2-6	TRBV15	NA
CASSLEIPRAEQFF	TRBJ2-1	TRBV11-2	medium-sized
CASSLASDSYEQYF	TRBJ2-7	TRBV12-3/TRBV12-4	NA
CASTTSRVSSYNEQFF	TRBJ2-1	TRBV7-9	NA
CASSLKGGWGTEAFF	TRBJ1-1	TRBV7-6	NA
CASSLLTGAADNEQFF	TRBJ2-1	TRBV4-1	NA
CASSAGASTDTQYF	TRBJ2-3	TRBV6-2/TRBV6-3	NA
CASSAPSLNTEAFF	TRBJ1-1	TRBV6-1	NA
CASSSGRAKNIQYF	TRBJ2-4	TRBV6-2/TRBV6-3	NA
CASSHPVRGEAVGTEAFF	TRBJ1-1	TRBV7-9	NA
CASSDDREGGNEQFF	TRBJ2-1	TRBV6-4	NA
CASTGGTYNEQFF	TRBJ2-1	TRBV2	NA
CASSYAVGVEQYF	TRBJ2-7	TRBV7-6	NA
CASSYDGIEEEQYF	TRBJ2-7	TRBV5-1	NA
CSVVAWGKQETQYF	TRBJ2-5	TRBV29-1	NA
CSVEEAGALSYEQYF	TRBJ2-7	TRBV29-1	NA
CASSSGLDSYEQYF	TRBJ2-7	TRBV7-6	NA
CASREFEGVGEQYF	TRBJ2-7	TRBV19	NA
CASSFGSSGGNIQYF	TRBJ2-4	TRBV6-2/TRBV6-3	NA
CSALTGRTHEQYF	TRBJ2-7	TRBV29-1	NA
CSVEREEETQYF	TRBJ2-5	TRBV29-1	NA
CASSLVLYNEQFF	TRBJ2-1	TRBV7-3	NA
CASGSGYNEQFF	TRBJ2-1	TRBV12-5	NA
CSVILTGTGNTIYF	TRBJ1-3	TRBV29-1	NA
CSTGRRENEQFF	TRBJ2-1	TRBV20-1	NA
CASSQGTGYQETQYF	TRBJ2-5	TRBV23-1	NA
CASSFMGGRGSGTQYF	TRBJ2-5	TRBV12-3/TRBV12-4	NA
CASSQDDPGGTDTQYF	TRBJ2-3	TRBV4-3	NA
CASSQGQVDLSEQFF	TRBJ2-1	TRBV5-5	NA
CASSLWTGDYEQYF	TRBJ2-7	TRBV7-2	NA
CAIRGAGDETQYF	TRBJ2-5	TRBV10-3	NA
CASNLARAGNTEAFF	TRBJ1-1	TRBV11-1	NA
CASSLGRTGDYYGYTF	TRBJ1-2	TRBV7-9	NA
CASSFRTGHEQYF	TRBJ2-7	TRBV5-8	NA
CASSRLGGGSSYEQYF	TRBJ2-7	TRBV4-1	NA
CAISEAVAGGPGDTQYF	TRBJ2-3	TRBV10-3	NA
CASSQVSRLGNTGELFF	TRBJ2-2	TRBV3-1	NA
CSVEVLGYEQYF	TRBJ2-7	TRBV29-1	NA